This T cell receptor (beta chain) was profiled in a study of blood T cell repertoires in COVID-19. The overall study: Acute and convalescent COVID-19 specimens originated in the United States, Italy and Spain.

The authors' processing: Counts of nucleated cells, estimated from reference gene primer amplification, were obtained. Generated by immunoSEQ multiplex PCR, the TCRdb table keeps only in-frame clones and is missing some. That table furnishes V, J and clone size, whereas the DNA furnished D and trimming. The sample contains some 81,000 clones, nearly 95% of which appear only once. Germline V CDR1 and CDR2: LGHDT, YNNKEL (reference sequence). V shed 1 base and J shed 4 bases, with 19 bases lying between them. The CDR3 spans 18 residues. The sequenced sample consisted of peripheral blood. The gene calls are TRBV3-1 (or the pseudogene TRBV3-2) and TRBJ2-2; tentative D call: TRBD2 (6 bases). The TCR originated in a human donor with active COVID-19. The donor label of this sample is uncertain. The CDR3 region has the DNA TGTGCCAGCAGCCAAGGGGGATTGTCGGGGGTAACCACCGGGGAGCTGTTTTTT. Translation: CASSQGGLSGVTTGELFF.